These T cell receptor beta chains were read from a single sample in a study of Graves' ophthalmopathy and Graves' hyperthyroidism. TCRdb redid the calling of the multiplex PCR reads with MiXCR, one entry per CDR3 protein. Here the sample spans about 550,000 distinct CDR3 sequences, less than 40% being singletons. Sequencing was done on a sample of peripheral blood or thyroid tissue (not recorded which). The receptors originated from an adult man with Graves' hyperthyroidism. CDR3s include the opening cysteine and the closing phenylalanine or tryptophan. Each record gives: CDR3 DNA, CDR3 protein, D gene, clone size, J gene, CDR3 length, V gene. A D gene is named only where the DNA matches it firmly. For some rows the clone size is stated as once, few or many, or as a class when expanded; others skip it.

DNA: TGCAGTGCTAGCCGGGGCAGGGGGACTTTGGATTCACCCCTCCACTTT; CDR3: CSASRGRGTLDSPLHF; D: TRBD1; size: many; J: TRBJ1-6; length: 16; V: TRBV20-1
DNA: TGTGCCAGCAGTTTAGGGGGCCGCTCTGGAAACACCGTATATTTT; CDR3: CASSLGGRSGNTVYF; D: TRBD1; size: .; J: TRBJ1-3; length: 15; V: TRBV6-6
DNA: TGTGCCAGCAGCTCTACCAGGGCCGATACGCAGTATTTT; CDR3: CASSSTRADTQYF; D: .; size: few; J: TRBJ2-3; length: 13; V: TRBV5-6
DNA: TGTGCCAGACAGGGGAACACTGAAGCTTTCTTT; CDR3: CARQGNTEAFF; D: .; size: .; J: TRBJ1-1; length: 11; V: TRBV2
DNA: TGTGCCGGCAGACACAGGGAAACCCATGGCTACACCTTC; CDR3: CAGRHRETHGYTF; D: .; size: .; J: TRBJ1-2; length: 13; V: TRBV2
DNA: TGCAGCGTTGGCAGCGGGGTGGGAGACACTGAAGCTTTCTTT; CDR3: CSVGSGVGDTEAFF; D: .; size: many; J: TRBJ1-1; length: 14; V: TRBV29-1
DNA: TGTGCCAGCAGCCACCCCGAAGGAGAGGACGACCCAACTGGCTACACCTTC; CDR3: CASSHPEGEDDPTGYTF; D: .; size: many; J: TRBJ1-2; length: 17; V: TRBV13
DNA: TGTGCCACCAGTGATCGGAGGGGGCTCCAAGAGACCCAGTACTTC; CDR3: CATSDRRGLQETQYF; D: .; size: many; J: TRBJ2-5; length: 15; V: TRBV24-1
DNA: TGCAGTGCTAGTCAGGGGGCTGGGTCGTACTTC; CDR3: CSASQGAGSYF; D: TRBD1; size: many; J: TRBJ2-7; length: 11; V: TRBV20-1
DNA: TGTGCCAGCAGTGAAGGACCACAGGGGCTAGGAGAGACCCAGTACTTC; CDR3: CASSEGPQGLGETQYF; D: TRBD1; size: .; J: TRBJ2-5; length: 16; V: TRBV2
DNA: TGTGCCAGCAGCCCTGGACGGGCTGGGGCCAACGTCCTGACTTTC; CDR3: CASSPGRAGANVLTF; D: .; size: many; J: TRBJ2-6; length: 15; V: TRBV7-6
DNA: TGTGCCACCAGCAGAGATCGAAGCGGTGGCGTCCCCACCGGGGAGCTGTTTTTT; CDR3: CATSRDRSGGVPTGELFF; D: .; size: many; J: TRBJ2-2; length: 18; V: TRBV15
DNA: TGTGCCAGCAGCGTTGCCGGGGCTAGCGGGATCAACGAGCAGTACTTC; CDR3: CASSVAGASGINEQYF; D: TRBD2; size: .; J: TRBJ2-7; length: 16; V: TRBV11-2
DNA: TGCAGCGTTCGGGGCAGGGTTGGCTACACCTTC; CDR3: CSVRGRVGYTF; D: .; size: many; J: TRBJ1-2; length: 11; V: TRBV29-1
DNA: TGTGCCAGCAGCTTCCGGGACAGGGGCGCCATCACTGAAGCTTTCTTT; CDR3: CASSFRDRGAITEAFF; D: TRBD1; size: .; J: TRBJ1-1; length: 16; V: TRBV7-9
DNA: TGTGCCAGTAAGGAGGGGGCGGTGGGCACAGATACGCAGTATTTT; CDR3: CASKEGAVGTDTQYF; D: .; size: .; J: TRBJ2-3; length: 15; V: TRBV19
DNA: TGTGCCATCTCTCGGGGGGGACCGAACACTGAAGCTTTCTTT; CDR3: CAISRGGPNTEAFF; D: .; size: many; J: TRBJ1-1; length: 14; V: TRBV7-9
DNA: TGCAGCGTTGATGAGGGGATGAACACCGGGGAGCTGTTTTTT; CDR3: CSVDEGMNTGELFF; D: .; size: .; J: TRBJ2-2; length: 14; V: TRBV29-1
DNA: TGTGCCAGCAGCTCATCTGGGGCCAACGTCCTGACTTTC; CDR3: CASSSSGANVLTF; D: .; size: many; J: TRBJ2-6; length: 13; V: TRBV7-9
DNA: TGTGCCTGGAGTGTAGGGACAGGGGTCCGCACAGATACGCAGTATTTT; CDR3: CAWSVGTGVRTDTQYF; D: TRBD1; size: .; J: TRBJ2-3; length: 16; V: TRBV30
DNA: TGTGCCAGCAGCTTGAGCACCGGGACAGGGGGCTACGAGCAGTACTTC; CDR3: CASSLSTGTGGYEQYF; D: TRBD1; size: .; J: TRBJ2-7; length: 16; V: TRBV7-4
DNA: TGCAGCGTTGAAGGGACAGGTGAGGTCTACGAGCAGTACTTC; CDR3: CSVEGTGEVYEQYF; D: TRBD1; size: once; J: TRBJ2-7; length: 14; V: TRBV29-1
DNA: TGTGCCAGCAGCTCCGACAGGCTAGGGGACTACGAGCAGTACTTC; CDR3: CASSSDRLGDYEQYF; D: .; size: .; J: TRBJ2-7; length: 15; V: TRBV12-3/TRBV12-4
DNA: TGCGCCAGCAGCCGTCCGGGACTTGTGAATGAGCAGTACTTC; CDR3: CASSRPGLVNEQYF; D: .; size: once; J: TRBJ2-7; length: 14; V: TRBV5-1
DNA: TGTGCCAGCAGCTATCAGGATAACACTGAAGCTTTCTTT; CDR3: CASSYQDNTEAFF; D: .; size: many; J: TRBJ1-1; length: 13; V: TRBV7-2